This TCR beta chain was sequenced during a study of CD4 T cells in relation to SARS-CoV-2 and coronaviruses. Study as a whole: Median patient age was approximately 38 years, spanning 21 to 72 years. Of the patients, roughly eight were male, 4 female, two Hispanic.

Uncultured naive and memory CD4+ T cells supplied DNA for deep TCR-beta sequencing. Assay: immunoSEQ multiplex PCR; the TCRdb copy retains only in-frame clones and omits some. The sample carries some 60,000 clones, around 90% recorded once. This TCR derives from an adult with COVID-19. The sequencing input was naive CD4+ T cells from PBMCs. Specified subset: naive CD4+ T cells isolated by negative enrichment.

The CDR3 bases are TGTGCCAGAAATAATGACAGTTCCTACGAGCAGTACTTC. Its translation: CARNNDSSYEQYF. The chain joins TRBV5-3 to TRBJ2-7, with a possible D match to TRBD1 (5 bases). TRBV5-3 is recorded as an ORF, its role being uncertain. The ends were cut back, 6 bases at V and 1 base at J, with 11 bases in the middle. The CDR3 has 13 amino acids.